The clone carrying this T cell receptor (beta chain) has only one observation. The sample contains more than one DNA sequence encoding this CDR3. This specimen belongs to a study of blood T cell repertoires in COVID-19. The overall study: Sources were T cells, B-cell-depleted T cells, or PBMCs; the material itself was cDNA or gDNA.

The protocol was immunoSEQ multiplex PCR, while the TCRdb copy is restricted to in-frame clones and leaves out a portion. The data hold some 57,000 clones, with 75% to 95% observed a single time. The CDR3 totals 15 residues. Germline CDR1 and CDR2: PRHDT and FYEKMQ (reference sequence). The junction had 6 bases not matched to a gene; V was cut back by 4 bases and J by 7 bases. The rearrangement joins TRBV13 to TRBJ2-1; 11 bases line up with TRBD2. This clonotype was obtained from a man in his fifties with active COVID-19. Sample: peripheral blood. DNA of the CDR3: TGTGCCAGCAGCTATAGCGGGGGGGCCATGAATGAGCAGTTCTTC. This codes for CASSYSGGAMNEQFF.